This T cell receptor beta chain was found in a study of cytomegalovirus exposure and HLA in healthy donors. Study overall: The Caucasian-associated ancestry cluster held 65% to 85% of approximately 400 genotyped donors.

The CDR3 runs to 12 residues. The V gene lost 5 bases and the J gene lost 15 bases, with 17 bases spanning the gap. Per the germline V gene, CDR1 is MNHNS and CDR2 is SASEGT. A multiplex PCR was run with 60 Vbeta primers and 13 Jbeta primers. Clones were sequenced by immunoSEQ multiplex PCR, and TCRdb holds only the in-frame ones, with some missing. The listing contains approximately 110,000 clones. Study-level results: Segments of the TCR beta V type were, in most cases, productive about 87% or about 30% of the time in an earlier analysis. Researchers left out some V segments, among them TRBV6-2 and TRBV6-3, as indistinguishable.

About this clone itself: Its antigen is not identified.

The chain is built from TRBV6-1 and TRBJ2-1; D uncertain. Source material: PBMCs. The origin of this receptor is a man in his thirties or forties in good health and CMV-seronegative. DNA for the CDR3: TGTGCCAGCAGTCTCGAAGGTGGTAGACTGTTCTTC. Encoded protein: CASSLEGGRLFF.